These 13 T cell receptor beta chains were all obtained from the same sample, sequenced in a study of Graves' ophthalmopathy and Graves' hyperthyroidism. RNA transcripts were the source from which TCR beta CDR3 regions were amplified. First-round RT-PCR used HTBI primers; second-round multiplex PCR followed. TCRdb ran MiXCR on the multiplex PCR reads and lists one entry per CDR3 protein. Among around 400,000 distinct CDR3 sequences listed, 15% to 20% were seen once. Source material: peripheral blood. The source of these receptors is a woman aged 18-29 years with Graves' ophthalmopathy.

The chain has TRBV4-2 and TRBJ2-7; D may be TRBD1 or TRBD2 (5 bases each). The germline CDR1 and CDR2 sequences are LGHNA and YNFKEQ. Trimming pared 1 base from V and 7 bases from J, leaving 14 bases between. The CDR3 length is 14 residues. The CDR3 DNA reads as TGTGCCAGCAGCCAAGTAAGGGACCGTGGGGAGCAGTACTTC. Residues: CASSQVRDRGEQYF.

This clonotype was picked up many times. J is TRBJ1-1 and V is TRBV12-3 or TRBV12-4, with D possibly being TRBD1 (6 bases). The CDR3 contains 14 residues. V was shortened by 7 bases and J by 4 bases, with 16 bases between the two germline ends. CDR3 DNA sequence: TGTGCCAGCACTATCGGGGGGGCTCGCACTGAAGCTTTCTTT. Encoded protein: CASTIGGARTEAFF.

At least ten counts were recorded for this clonotype. The V gene is TRBV11-2, the J gene TRBJ2-7; D is unclear. Germline loops: CDR1 SGHAT, CDR2 FQNNGV. Deletions cut 5 bases from V and 3 bases from J, with 8 bases between. The CDR3 runs 12 residues. The CDR3, as DNA: TGTGCCAGCAGCCCCCCAGGCTACGAGCAGTACTTC. As protein: CASSPPGYEQYF.

This clonotype was seen many times. The gene calls are TRBV14 and TRBJ1-2, with D unclear. The germline V gene has CDR1 SGHDN and CDR2 FVKESK. The CDR3 sequence is 13 residues long. The V gene lost 4 bases and the J gene lost 2 bases, with 8 bases spanning the gap. The CDR3 spells CASSRSSNYGYTF. The CDR3 nucleotides read TGTGCCAGCAGCCGCTCGTCCAACTATGGCTACACCTTC. The whole variable domain, filled in from reference TRBV14 and TRBJ1-2, reads EAGVTQFPSHSVIEKGQTVTLRCDPISGHDNLYWYRRVMGKEIKFLLHFVKESKQDESGMPNNRFLAERTGGTYSTLKVQPAELEDSGVYFCASSRSSNYGYTFGSGTRLTVV.

This clonotype showed up many times. This chain uses TRBV2 with TRBJ1-5; D possibly corresponds to TRBD1 (5 bases). The CDR3 sequence is 13 residues long. Germline V gene data show CDR1 as SNHLY and CDR2 as FYNNEI. V gave up 4 bases and J gave up 5 bases, with 9 bases separating them. The CDR3: CASSGGWDQPQHF. The CDR3 coding sequence is TGTGCCAGCAGTGGGGGGTGGGATCAGCCCCAGCATTTT.

This clonotype has at least ten counts. The chain joins TRBV7-2 to TRBJ2-7; 10 bases align to TRBD1. This CDR3 is 15 amino acids long. V was clipped by 1 base and J by 6 bases; unmatched bases: 6. From germline, CDR1 is SGHTA and CDR2 FQGNSA. The CDR3 nucleotides are TGTGCCAGCAGCTTAGGTTCGGACAGGGGGTTCGAGCAGTACTTC. Translating gives CASSLGSDRGFEQYF.

This clonotype was observed many times. The rearrangement joins TRBV28 to TRBJ2-2; TRBD2 matches at 8 bases. V trimming: 7 bases; J trimming: 0 bases; junction bases outside the gene matches: 4. CDR3 size: 15 residues. CDR1 is MDHEN and CDR2 is SYDVKM in the germline V gene. CDR3 in DNA: TGTGCCAGCACTACGACTAGCGCGAACACCGGGGAGCTGTTTTTT. Translating it yields CASTTTSANTGELFF. Based on the CDR3 plus reference TRBV28 and TRBJ2-2, the full variable domain is DVKVTQSSRYLVKRTGEKVFLECVQDMDHENMFWYRQDPGLGLRLIYFSYDVKMKEKGDIPEGYSVSREKKERFSLILESASTNQTSMYLCASTTTSANTGELFFGEGSRLTVL.

The rearrangement uses TRBV3-1 and TRBJ2-7; TRBD2 agrees at 7 bases. The V segment lost 3 bases and the J segment 6 bases; nucleotides outside the gene matches: 5. The germline gives CDR1 LGHDT, CDR2 YNNKEL (reference sequence). The length of the CDR3 is 13 residues. CDR3 amino acids: CASSQGGGVEQYF. In nucleotides, the CDR3 is TGTGCCAGCAGCCAGGGGGGGGGGGTCGAGCAGTACTTC.

This clonotype was counted ten times or more. The rearrangement joins TRBV29-1 to TRBJ1-2, with D possibly matching TRBD1 (6 bases). The CDR3 has 15 residues. V shed 1 base and J shed 5 bases, with 17 bases lying between them. Germline V gene sequence: CDR1 SQVTM, CDR2 ANQGSEA. In DNA, the CDR3 is TGCAGCGTTGAAGGGGGGCAGGCCGGCGCATATGGCTACACCTTC. This encodes CSVEGGQAGAYGYTF.

This clonotype was recorded many times. The V call is TRBV27, the J call TRBJ2-7; TRBD2 agrees at 8 bases. This CDR3 contains 14 residues. In germline, CDR1 is MNHEY, CDR2 SMNVEV (reference sequence). Trimming at V came to 5 bases and at J to 4 bases, leaving 7 bases not matched to a gene. CDR3 sequence reads: CASSVSGIPYEQYF. In nucleotides, the CDR3 is TGTGCCAGCAGTGTTAGCGGGATACCTTACGAGCAGTACTTC.

The V and J genes are TRBV12-3 or TRBV12-4 and TRBJ1-1; D not certain. The CDR3 is 12 amino acids. Trimming shortened V by 6 bases and J by 7 bases, and 12 bases separated the two germline ends. In DNA, the CDR3 is TGTGCCAGCAGCAACTTTGACGGTGAAGCTTTCTTT. It codes for CASSNFDGEAFF.

This clonotype was detected a few times. The chain is built from TRBV6-2 or TRBV6-3 and TRBJ2-5, with TRBD1 matching over 12 bases. The CDR3 runs to 15 residues. From germline, CDR1 is MNHEY and CDR2 SVGEGT. V lost 6 bases, J lost 5 bases, and 7 bases stayed unmatched. CDR3 nucleotides: TGTGCCAGCAGACCGGGACAGGGGGCATTGGAGACCCAGTACTTC. Translating gives CASRPGQGALETQYF.

This clonotype has a count of ten or more. The rearrangement links TRBV6-5 to TRBJ2-7; D is ambiguous. This CDR3 has 13 amino acids. V lost 0 bases to trimming and J lost 6 bases, with 9 bases between them. Per the germline V gene, CDR1 is MNHEY and CDR2 is SVGAGI. The CDR3 here is CASSYSLGAEQYF. DNA of the CDR3: TGTGCCAGCAGTTACTCGTTGGGTGCCGAGCAGTACTTC.